This TCR beta chain was obtained from a study of blood T cell repertoires in COVID-19. The data were produced by immunoSEQ multiplex PCR, yet TCRdb's version contains in-frame clones alone and is incomplete. Here the sample spans 250,000 to 300,000 clones, around 85% being singletons. The CDR3 spans 13 residues. CDR1 is MNHEY, CDR2 SMNVEV, per germline (reference sequence). Germline trimming cut 6 bases from V and 8 bases from J; bases unmatched to any gene: 6. Adults between roughly 18 and 89 years of age took part from 24 US areas. This clonotype was obtained from a woman between 50 and 59 years old who had recovered from COVID-19. This chain joins TRBV27 and TRBJ1-5; 8 bases map to TRBD1. The source material was PBMCs or T cells enriched from blood (not recorded which). CDR3 residues: CASRTAGGEPQHF. The DNA of the CDR3 is TGTGCCAGCAGGACTGCAGGGGGCGAGCCCCAGCATTTT.